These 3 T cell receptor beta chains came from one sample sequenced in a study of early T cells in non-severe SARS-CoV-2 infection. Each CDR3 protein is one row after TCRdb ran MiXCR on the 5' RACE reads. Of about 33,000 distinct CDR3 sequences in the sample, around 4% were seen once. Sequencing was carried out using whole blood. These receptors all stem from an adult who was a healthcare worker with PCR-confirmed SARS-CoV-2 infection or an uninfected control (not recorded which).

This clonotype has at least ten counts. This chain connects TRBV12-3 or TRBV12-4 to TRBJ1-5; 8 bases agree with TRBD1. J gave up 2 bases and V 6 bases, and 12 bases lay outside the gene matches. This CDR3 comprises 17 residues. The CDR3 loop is CASSLGQGNRGNQPQHF. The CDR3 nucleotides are TGTGCCAGCAGCCTCGGACAGGGCAATCGTGGCAATCAGCCCCAGCATTTT.

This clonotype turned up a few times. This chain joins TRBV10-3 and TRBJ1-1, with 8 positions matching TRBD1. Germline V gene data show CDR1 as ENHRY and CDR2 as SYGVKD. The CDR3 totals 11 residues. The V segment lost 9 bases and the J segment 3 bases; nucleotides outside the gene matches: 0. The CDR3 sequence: CAIQGDTEAFF. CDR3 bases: TGTGCCATACAGGGGGACACTGAAGCTTTCTTT.

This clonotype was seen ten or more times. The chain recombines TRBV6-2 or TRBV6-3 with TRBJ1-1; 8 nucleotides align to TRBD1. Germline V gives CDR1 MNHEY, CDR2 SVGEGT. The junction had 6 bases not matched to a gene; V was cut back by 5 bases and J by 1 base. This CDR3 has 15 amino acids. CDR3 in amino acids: CASSREDRENTEAFF. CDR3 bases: TGTGCCAGCAGTCGGGAGGACAGGGAGAACACTGAAGCTTTCTTT.